This is a list of T cell receptor beta chains from one sample in a study of cytomegalovirus exposure and HLA in healthy donors. The repertoire was sequenced with immunoSEQ multiplex PCR; TCRdb's copy has only in-frame clones and lacks some. This table holds about 120,000 clones, approximately 80% found once. Sequenced input: PBMCs. These receptors all stem from a female donor in good health and CMV-seronegative. Each CDR3 is given with its conserved first and last residue. D genes are given only for firm matches. For some rows the clone size is stated as once, few or many, or as a class when expanded; others skip it.

>TRBV5-1|.|TRBJ1-1|TRBD1
CASSWTGGPGAEAFF
TGCGCCAGCAGCTGGACAGGTGGCCCCGGAGCTGAAGCTTTCTTT
>TRBV6-1|.|TRBJ1-4|.
CASKVNWASELFF
TGTGCCAGCAAGGTTAATTGGGCCTCGGAACTGTTTTTT
>TRBV4-1|.|TRBJ1-6|TRBD1
CASSQDGQVYNSPLHF
TGCGCCAGCAGCCAGGACGGACAGGTTTATAATTCACCCCTCCACTTT
>TRBV6-1|.|TRBJ2-3|.
CASTGGPRRDTQYF
TGTGCCAGCACGGGTGGTCCTCGAAGGGATACGCAGTATTTT
>TRBV21-1|.|TRBJ2-6|.
CASTQRNRGSVRGTNVLTF
TGTGCCAGCACCCAGCGGAACAGGGGGTCGGTCCGGGGCACCAACGTCCTGACTTTC
>TRBV7-9|.|TRBJ2-2|TRBD1
CASQTGGFVTGELFF
TGTGCCAGCCAGACAGGGGGATTTGTGACCGGGGAGCTGTTTTTT
>TRBV5-6|.|TRBJ2-5|.
CASRGGPETQYF
TGTGCCAGCAGGGGGGGGCCGGAGACCCAGTACTTC
>TRBV12-5|.|TRBJ1-1|.
CASGLDGARSNTEAFF
TGTGCTAGTGGTTTGGACGGCGCACGGAGTAACACTGAAGCTTTCTTT
>TRBV11-2|.|TRBJ1-2|TRBD1
CASSLDGRTGNNYGYTF
TGTGCCAGCAGCTTAGATGGAAGGACAGGGAATAACTATGGCTACACCTTC
>TRBV5-1|.|TRBJ2-3|.
CASSLGQATDTQYF
TGCGCCAGCAGCTTGGGGCAGGCCACAGATACGCAGTATTTT
>TRBV13|.|TRBJ2-7|.
CASTPLGQGGSYEQYF
TGTGCCAGCACCCCTTTAGGGCAGGGCGGCTCCTACGAGCAGTACTTC
>TRBV28|once|TRBJ2-7|TRBD2
CASSLWGLRTSGSYEQYF
TGTGCCAGCAGTTTATGGGGCCTCAGGACTAGCGGCTCCTACGAGCAGTACTTC
>TRBV4-3|.|TRBJ2-3|TRBD2
CASSPRGLAGTDTQYF
TGCGCCAGCAGCCCTCGGGGACTAGCGGGGACAGATACGCAGTATTTT
>TRBV18|.|TRBJ2-5|TRBD2
CASSPAGTTRETQYF
TGTGCCAGCTCACCGGCCGGGACTACCAGGGAGACCCAGTACTTC
>TRBV7-2|.|TRBJ2-1|TRBD1
CASSNRQGASPQFF
TGTGCCAGCAGCAACCGACAGGGGGCCTCCCCCCAGTTCTTC
>TRBV18|.|TRBJ2-1|.
CASSPPSDSEQFF
TGTGCCAGCTCACCACCAAGCGACAGCGAGCAGTTCTTC
>TRBV25-1|few|TRBJ1-2|.
CASSEDSNYGYTF
TGTGCCAGCAGTGAGGACAGTAACTATGGCTACACCTTC
>TRBV7-2|.|TRBJ2-7|TRBD1
CASRPRPTGGWARQYF
TGTGCCAGCAGGCCTCGACCGACAGGGGGGTGGGCTAGGCAGTACTTC
>TRBV27|.|TRBJ1-1|.
CASSSPGMPNTEAFF
TGTGCCAGCAGTTCCCCCGGGATGCCCAACACTGAAGCTTTCTTT
>TRBV4-3|.|TRBJ2-3|.
CASSQDRGLSTDTQYF
TGCGCCAGCAGCCAAGATCGTGGACTATCAACAGATACGCAGTATTTT
>TRBV15|.|TRBJ2-3|.
CATSRSLGGTQYF
TGTGCCACCAGCAGATCCCTAGGGGGTACGCAGTATTTT
>TRBV7-9|.|TRBJ2-7|TRBD1
CSSSFWGQATYEQYF
TGTTCCAGCAGCTTTTGGGGACAGGCGACTTACGAGCAGTACTTC
>TRBV19|.|TRBJ2-7|.
CASSIVAGRHEQYF
TGTGCCAGTAGTATTGTGGCAGGTAGGCACGAGCAGTACTTC
>TRBV19|once|TRBJ2-7|.
CASSIGVGYEQYF
TGTGCCAGTAGTATCGGGGTAGGGTACGAGCAGTACTTC
>TRBV7-8|.|TRBJ2-3|.
CASSLSVRTATSTDTQYF
TGTGCCAGCAGCTTATCGGTCCGGACAGCTACTAGCACAGATACGCAGTATTTT
>TRBV11-1|.|TRBJ1-1|TRBD1
CASSPNGQVNTEAFF
TGTGCCAGCAGCCCGAACGGACAGGTGAACACTGAAGCTTTCTTT
>TRBV6-6|.|TRBJ1-4|.
CASSYSFAAADEKLFF
TGTGCCAGCAGTTACTCGTTCGCGGCGGCGGATGAAAAACTGTTTTTT
>TRBV7-9|.|TRBJ2-3|TRBD1
CASSPGQGADTQYF
TGTGCCAGCAGCCCGGGACAGGGGGCAGATACGCAGTATTTT
>TRBV5-1|.|TRBJ1-2|.
CASSLKPSTGYGYTF
TGCGCCAGCAGCCTGAAACCCTCCACAGGCTATGGCTACACCTTC
>TRBV4-3|few|TRBJ1-1|.
CASSQETPGLWNTEAFF
TGCGCCAGCAGCCAAGAGACCCCGGGACTGTGGAACACTGAAGCTTTCTTT
>TRBV9|.|TRBJ2-1|TRBD2
CASSPSGGPYNEQFF
TGTGCCAGCAGCCCGAGCGGGGGCCCCTACAATGAGCAGTTCTTC
>TRBV25-1|.|TRBJ2-7|TRBD2
CASKRGRSYEQYF
TGTGCCAGCAAGCGGGGCCGTTCCTACGAGCAGTACTTC
>TRBV10-1|once|TRBJ2-1|TRBD2
CASSESERGALSSYNEQFF
TGCGCCAGCAGTGAGTCGGAGCGGGGGGCCCTAAGCTCCTACAATGAGCAGTTCTTC
>TRBV5-4|few|TRBJ1-2|.
CASSPEQDYGYTF
TGTGCCAGCAGCCCGGAACAGGACTATGGCTACACCTTC
>TRBV6-5|.|TRBJ2-1|.
CASSYKDSNEQFF
TGTGCCAGCAGTTACAAGGACAGCAATGAGCAGTTCTTC
>TRBV27|.|TRBJ1-2|TRBD1
CASRRTGVQANYGYTF
TGTGCCAGCAGAAGGACAGGGGTGCAAGCTAACTATGGCTACACCTTC
>TRBV6-5|.|TRBJ1-2|.
CASSYLQDFIYGYTF
TGTGCCAGCAGTTACCTTCAGGATTTTATCTATGGCTACACCTTC
>TRBV4-2|.|TRBJ2-2|.
CASSPKDSFTGELFF
TGTGCCAGCAGCCCTAAGGATAGCTTCACCGGGGAGCTGTTTTTT
>TRBV18|.|TRBJ1-4|TRBD1
CASSSEPWTGGFVTNEKLFF
TGTGCCAGCTCATCCGAACCGTGGACAGGGGGCTTTGTAACTAATGAAAAACTGTTTTTT
>TRBV28|.|TRBJ1-5|.
CASRGSQPQHF
TGTGCCAGCCGGGGGAGTCAGCCCCAGCATTTT
>TRBV19|.|TRBJ2-1|.
CASSPSWGDRYNEQFF
TGTGCCAGTAGTCCATCTTGGGGGGACCGCTACAATGAGCAGTTCTTC
>TRBV30|.|TRBJ1-5|.
CAWSVQVNQPQHF
TGTGCCTGGAGTGTCCAGGTTAATCAGCCCCAGCATTTT
>TRBV4-3|once|TRBJ1-2|.
CASSPTGDYGYTF
TGCGCCAGCTCCCCGACAGGCGATTATGGCTACACCTTC
>TRBV4-3|few|TRBJ2-7|.
CASSQDRGVYEQYF
TGCGCCAGCAGCCAAGATCGAGGCGTGTACGAGCAGTACTTC
>TRBV5-1|.|TRBJ1-3|.
CASSLGGLGNTIYF
TGCGCCAGCAGCTTGGGGGGACTCGGAAACACCATATATTTT
>TRBV6-1|few|TRBJ2-7|.
CASSEAQGSRYYEQYF
TGTGCCAGCAGTGAAGCTCAGGGGAGTCGCTATTACGAGCAGTACTTC
>TRBV6-4|.|TRBJ2-1|TRBD2
CASSPGGPYNEQFF
TGTGCCAGCAGTCCGGGGGGACCCTACAATGAGCAGTTCTTC
>TRBV12-5|.|TRBJ2-2|.
CASGFGAGNTGELFF
TGTGCTAGTGGTTTCGGAGCGGGGAACACCGGGGAGCTGTTTTTT